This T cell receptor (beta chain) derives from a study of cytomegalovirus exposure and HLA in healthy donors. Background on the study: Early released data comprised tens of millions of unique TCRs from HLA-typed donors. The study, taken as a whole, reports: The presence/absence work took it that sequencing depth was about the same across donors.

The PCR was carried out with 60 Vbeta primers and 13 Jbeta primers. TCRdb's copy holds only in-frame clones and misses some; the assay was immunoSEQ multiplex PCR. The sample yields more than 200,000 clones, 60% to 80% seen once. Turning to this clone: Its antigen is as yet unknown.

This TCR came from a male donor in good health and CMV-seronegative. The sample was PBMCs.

The CDR3 region has the DNA TGCGCCAGCAGCCTCAGTCCCCGACTAGCACCAGATACGCAGTATTTT. It specifies CASSLSPRLAPDTQYF. The rearrangement uses TRBV5-1 and TRBJ2-3, with 7 nucleotides matching TRBD2. V trimming: 4 bases; J trimming: 4 bases; junction bases outside the gene matches: 12. The CDR3 consists of 16 residues. Germline CDR1 SGHRS, CDR2 YFSETQ. The full variable domain, its missing parts supplied by reference TRBV5-1 and TRBJ2-3, is KAGVTQTPRYLIKTRGQQVTLSCSPISGHRSVSWYQQTPGQGLQFLFEYFSETQRNKGNFPGRFSGRQFSNSRSEMNVSTLELGDSALYLCASSLSPRLAPDTQYFGPGTRLTVL.